The present T cell receptor (beta chain) was sequenced within a study of T cells in localized non-small cell lung cancer. Regarding the study as a whole: Adjacent lung tissue had a median about 60 of the top 100 clones found in the tumor. Adjacent uninvolved lung tissue had the highest T cell clonality, exceeding tumor.

The method was immunoSEQ multiplex PCR; TCRdb's version includes in-frame clones alone and lacks a portion of them. Of 40,000 to 55,000 clones listed, about 86% are singletons. This clone appeared a few times. Its antigen is unidentified. The CDR3 contains 13 residues. Trimming stripped 2 bases from V and 3 bases from J, with 4 bases between. Germline CDR1 MRHNA, CDR2 SNTAGT. The chain joins TRBV6-4 to TRBJ2-2; D remains unclear. This sequence was found in a man aged 40 to 69 with stage III lung adenocarcinoma. The sequencing here drew on peripheral blood mononuclear cells, taken before any cancer treatment. CDR3 amino acids: CASSDRDTGELFF. DNA of the CDR3: TGTGCCAGCAGTGACAGGGACACCGGGGAGCTGTTTTTT.